This T cell receptor beta chain was recorded in a study of radiotherapy plus CTLA-4 blockade in lung cancer (dated by TCRdb to between 2018 and 2020). With respect to the entire study: Objective responses were observed in approximately 19% of enrolled patients, and disease control was achieved in 25% to 35%.

The germline V gene sets CDR1 to SGHNT and CDR2 to YENEEA. The V end loses 5 bases and the J end loses 0 bases, and a stretch of 10 bases separates them. The CDR3 spans 14 residues, from the cysteine through the phenylalanine. The retained sequence is limited to the CDR3, 42 bases, with the frame set at the first base. What the study reported, not specific to this receptor: The strongest predictors of response, as reported, were early dynamic changes in blood T cell clones along with a rise in serum interferon-beta after radiation. After treatment with radiotherapy and ipilimumab, TCR clones that originated in tumors expanded in peripheral blood.

About this clone: What antigen it recognizes has not been identified. Qualities for individual bases were not recorded, and no much larger clone is one base off.

In this study, focal radiation therapy paired with CTLA-4 blockade (ipilimumab) was tested in patients who had chemo-refractory metastatic non-small-cell lung cancer. Library creation used the immunoSEQ multiplex PCR assay. TCRdb holds this immuneACCESS table with in-frame rearrangements only. Some clones are missing; in checked studies, unresolved V genes explain under half, and the rest has no known cause. For this sample there are tens of thousands of clones; around 85% appear just once. The top ten constitute 16% of the sample. The sample here was peripheral blood, taken from a patient treated with radiotherapy plus ipilimumab. The origin of this receptor is a human donor with non-small cell lung cancer who had a complete response to radiotherapy plus ipilimumab. The rearrangement joined TRBV11-3 to TRBJ1-1, with an unclear D gene assignment. The CDR3 has the sequence CASSTAQVNTEAFF. The nucleotide sequence reads TGTGCCAGCAGCACGGCTCAGGTGAACACTGAAGCTTTCTTT. Beyond the CDR3, the reference TRBV11-3 and TRBJ1-1 genes provide the residues; the full variable domain reads: EAGVVQSPRYKIIEKKQPVAFWCNPISGHNTLYWYLQNLGQGPELLIRYENEEAVDDSQLPKDRFSAERLKGVDSTLKIQPAELGDSAVYLCASSTAQVNTEAFFGQGTRLTVV.